The rows below give T cell receptor beta chains drawn from one sample of a study of cytomegalovirus exposure and HLA in healthy donors. Assay used: immunoSEQ multiplex PCR; TCRdb lists only in-frame clones, some missing. The sample records roughly 92,000 clones, approximately 80% being singletons. The material sequenced was PBMCs. The receptors here all came from a woman between 45 and 60 years old in good health and CMV-seropositive. The CDR3 runs from the conserved cysteine through the conserved F or W. Clone size is stated in some rows and not others, as once, few, many or a class when expanded.

v_gene,j_gene,abundance,CDR3aa
TRBV30,TRBJ1-5,NA,CAWSGREDQPQHF
TRBV13,TRBJ1-2,once,CASSPGTGFDYGYTF
TRBV9,TRBJ2-5,NA,CASSSPPAGGQETQYF
TRBV5-1,TRBJ2-1,once,CASSPLGGSYNEQFF
TRBV6-4,TRBJ2-1,NA,CASSDSVAGGDEQFF
TRBV30,TRBJ1-6,NA,CAWIPTRESGNNSPLHF
TRBV6-5,TRBJ2-7,NA,CASSYTRLAGAKYF
TRBV5-5,TRBJ2-1,few,CASSFVASVSNEQFF
TRBV7-2,TRBJ2-1,NA,CASSYGGGGEQFF
TRBV5-1,TRBJ2-1,NA,CASSPRQGWDNEQFF
TRBV27,TRBJ2-3,once,CASSLAGGRTDTQYF
TRBV13,TRBJ2-3,NA,CASSLGREGPGADTQYF
TRBV2,TRBJ2-3,NA,CASSEGAYTDTQYF
TRBV10-1,TRBJ2-5,NA,CASSDRRRGETQYF
TRBV6-4,TRBJ1-5,NA,CASSEGHLRGQPQHF
TRBV1,TRBJ1-2,NA,CTSSQDLDRAGYTF
TRBV9,TRBJ1-1,NA,CASSAVPRTEAFF
TRBV16,TRBJ1-1,NA,CASSHVRVGPNTEAFF
TRBV27,TRBJ2-3,NA,CASSWTALGDTQYF
TRBV5-1,TRBJ1-4,NA,CASSPLPQGTNEKLFF
TRBV4-1,TRBJ2-5,NA,CASSQGQGAATQYF
TRBV7-9,TRBJ1-2,NA,CASSLAQFYGYTF
TRBV7-6,TRBJ2-2,once,CASSLESVAARGTGELFF
TRBV2,TRBJ2-5,NA,CASKLEGETQYF
TRBV6-5,TRBJ1-2,few,CATLQGFSSGYTF
TRBV5-1,TRBJ1-2,NA,CASSIGDRGNYGYTF
TRBV2,TRBJ2-3,NA,CASSQTSRAADTQYF
TRBV30,TRBJ2-5,NA,CAWSVGGLGQETQYF
TRBV2,TRBJ2-7,once,CASSGPLSYEQYF
TRBV7-8,TRBJ1-1,NA,CASSLGGRTEAFF
TRBV5-4,TRBJ2-1,NA,CASSYYTPASYNEQFF
TRBV27,TRBJ1-5,NA,CARRGGFGYSNQPQHF
TRBV7-3,TRBJ2-1,once,CASSLTFGTYNEQFF
TRBV19,TRBJ2-1,NA,CASSPWAGGQNEQFF
TRBV5-1,TRBJ2-1,NA,CASSLFAGGSYNEQFF
TRBV7-9,NA,NA,CASSLDGTGSSYEQYF
TRBV6-1,TRBJ1-1,once,CASSDTGGAGTEAFF
TRBV7-2,TRBJ2-5,NA,CASSLYRGPQETQYF
TRBV6-6,TRBJ2-2,NA,CASSSGDTGELFF
TRBV18,TRBJ1-2,NA,CASSPGGRLGGYTF
TRBV13,TRBJ1-3,NA,CASSSIPTGSPGNTIYF
TRBV2,TRBJ1-6,NA,CASSDNSYNSPLHF
TRBV6-4,TRBJ2-3,NA,CASSETSGNPDTQYF
TRBV19,TRBJ1-1,few,CASSTAGGSNTEAFF
TRBV5-1,TRBJ1-2,NA,CASSPGTASYGYTF
TRBV18,TRBJ1-3,NA,CASSSLTGSTGNTIYF
TRBV6-5,TRBJ2-7,NA,CASSRDSRFYEQYF
TRBV19,TRBJ1-5,NA,CASLRGENSNQPQHF
TRBV11-2,TRBJ2-7,few,CASSLDDRSYEQYF
TRBV6-5,TRBJ1-2,once,CASTSLTGDWYGYTF
TRBV5-1,TRBJ2-3,NA,CASSLALAGGPPDTQYF
TRBV5-1,TRBJ2-3,NA,CASSLDGQGAIDTQYF
TRBV18,TRBJ2-5,NA,CASSPPSTEETQYF